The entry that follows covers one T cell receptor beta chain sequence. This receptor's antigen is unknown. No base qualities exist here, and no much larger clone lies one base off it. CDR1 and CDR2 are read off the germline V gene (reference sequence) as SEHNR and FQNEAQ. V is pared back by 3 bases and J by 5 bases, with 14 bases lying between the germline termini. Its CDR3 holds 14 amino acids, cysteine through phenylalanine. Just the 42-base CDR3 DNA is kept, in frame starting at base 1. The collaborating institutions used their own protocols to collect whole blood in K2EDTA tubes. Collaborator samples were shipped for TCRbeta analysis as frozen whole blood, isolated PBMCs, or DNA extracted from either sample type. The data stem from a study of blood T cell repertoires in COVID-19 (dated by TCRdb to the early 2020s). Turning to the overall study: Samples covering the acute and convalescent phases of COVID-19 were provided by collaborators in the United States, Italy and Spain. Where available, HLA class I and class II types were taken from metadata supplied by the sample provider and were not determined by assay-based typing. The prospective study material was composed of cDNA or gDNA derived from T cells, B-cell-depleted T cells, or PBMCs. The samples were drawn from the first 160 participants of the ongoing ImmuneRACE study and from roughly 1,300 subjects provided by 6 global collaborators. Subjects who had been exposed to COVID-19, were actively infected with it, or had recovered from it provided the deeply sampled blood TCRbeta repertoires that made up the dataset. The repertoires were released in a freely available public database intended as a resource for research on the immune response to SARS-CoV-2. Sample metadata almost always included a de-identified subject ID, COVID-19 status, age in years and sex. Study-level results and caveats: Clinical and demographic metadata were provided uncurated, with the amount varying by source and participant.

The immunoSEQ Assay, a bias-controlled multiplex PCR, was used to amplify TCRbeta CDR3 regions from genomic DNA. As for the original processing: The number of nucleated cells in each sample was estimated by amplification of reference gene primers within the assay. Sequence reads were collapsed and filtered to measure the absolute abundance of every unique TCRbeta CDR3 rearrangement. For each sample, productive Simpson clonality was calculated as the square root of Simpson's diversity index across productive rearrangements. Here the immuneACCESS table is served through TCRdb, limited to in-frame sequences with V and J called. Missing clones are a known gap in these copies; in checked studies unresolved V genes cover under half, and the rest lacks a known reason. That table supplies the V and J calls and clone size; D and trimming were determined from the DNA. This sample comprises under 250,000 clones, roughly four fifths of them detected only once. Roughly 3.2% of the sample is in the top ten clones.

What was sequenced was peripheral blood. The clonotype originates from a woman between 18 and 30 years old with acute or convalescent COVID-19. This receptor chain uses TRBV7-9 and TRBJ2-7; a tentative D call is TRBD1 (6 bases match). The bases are TGTGCCAGCAGCTTGAAGGGGGTTGGGAACGAGCAGTACTTC. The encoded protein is CASSLKGVGNEQYF.